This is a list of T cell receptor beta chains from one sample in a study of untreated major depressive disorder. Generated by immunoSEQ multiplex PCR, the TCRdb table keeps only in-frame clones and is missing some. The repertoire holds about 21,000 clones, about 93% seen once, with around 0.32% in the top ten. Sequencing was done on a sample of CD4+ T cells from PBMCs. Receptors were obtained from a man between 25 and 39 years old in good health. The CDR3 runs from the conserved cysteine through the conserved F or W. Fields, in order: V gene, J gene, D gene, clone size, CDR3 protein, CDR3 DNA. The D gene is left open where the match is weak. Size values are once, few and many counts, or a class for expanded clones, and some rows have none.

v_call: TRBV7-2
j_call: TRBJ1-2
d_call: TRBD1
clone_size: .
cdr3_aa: CASSLVLGQGFGYTF
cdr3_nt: TGTGCCAGCAGCTTAGTTTTGGGACAGGGATTCGGCTACACCTTC

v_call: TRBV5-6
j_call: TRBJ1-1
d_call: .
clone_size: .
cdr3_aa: CASSLQIANTEAFF
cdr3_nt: TGTGCCAGCAGCTTGCAGATCGCGAACACTGAAGCTTTCTTT

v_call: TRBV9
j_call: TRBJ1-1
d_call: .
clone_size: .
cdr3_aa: CASSVAPQGTEAFF
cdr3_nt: TGTGCCAGCAGCGTCGCGCCCCAGGGCACTGAAGCTTTCTTT

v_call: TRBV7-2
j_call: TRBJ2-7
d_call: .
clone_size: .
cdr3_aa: CASSSITGIGDEQYF
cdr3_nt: TGTGCCAGCAGCTCGATAACAGGGATCGGCGACGAGCAGTACTTC

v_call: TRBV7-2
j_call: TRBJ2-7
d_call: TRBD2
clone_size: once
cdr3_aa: CASTPQRGAYEQYF
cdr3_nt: TGTGCCAGCACCCCTCAGCGGGGGGCCTACGAGCAGTACTTC

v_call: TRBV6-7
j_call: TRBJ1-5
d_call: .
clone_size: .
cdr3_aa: CASSYSSGLGQPQHF
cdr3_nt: TGTGCCAGCAGTTACTCCTCAGGTTTGGGTCAGCCCCAGCATTTT

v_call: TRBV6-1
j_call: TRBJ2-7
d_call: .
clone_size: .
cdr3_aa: CASSSAAYEQYF
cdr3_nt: TGTGCCAGCAGTTCCGCCGCCTACGAGCAGTACTTC

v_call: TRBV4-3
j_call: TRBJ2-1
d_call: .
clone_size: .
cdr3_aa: CASSQEVEGSYNEQFF
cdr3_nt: TGCGCCAGCAGCCAAGAGGTGGAGGGGTCCTACAATGAGCAGTTCTTC

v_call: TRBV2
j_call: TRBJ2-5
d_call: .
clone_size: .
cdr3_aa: CASTGTGETQYF
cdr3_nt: TGTGCCAGTACAGGGACGGGAGAGACCCAGTACTTC

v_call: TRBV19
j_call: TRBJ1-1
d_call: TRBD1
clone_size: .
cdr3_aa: CASTKTDRFIPTEAFF
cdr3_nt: TGTGCCAGTACCAAGACGGACAGGTTTATCCCCACTGAAGCTTTCTTT

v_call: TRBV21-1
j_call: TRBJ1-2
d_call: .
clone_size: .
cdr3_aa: CASSKWAGGAYGYTF
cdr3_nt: .

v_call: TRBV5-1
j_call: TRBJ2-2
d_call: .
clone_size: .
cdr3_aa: CASSLGGTDTGELFF
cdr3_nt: TGCGCCAGCAGCTTGGGAGGCACCGACACCGGGGAGCTGTTTTTT

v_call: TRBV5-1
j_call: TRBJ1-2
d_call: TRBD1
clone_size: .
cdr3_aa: CASSLRADRVGDGYTF
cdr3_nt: TGCGCCAGCAGCCTGAGGGCTGACAGGGTCGGTGATGGCTACACCTTC

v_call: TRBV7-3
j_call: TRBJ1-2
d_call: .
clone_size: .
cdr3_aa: CASSPSLTEWYGYTF
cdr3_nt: TGTGCCAGCAGCCCATCCTTGACAGAATGGTATGGCTACACCTTC

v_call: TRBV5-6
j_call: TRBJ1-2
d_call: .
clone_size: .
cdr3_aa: CASSLSGGRRYYGYTF
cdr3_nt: TGTGCCAGCAGCTTGTCCGGGGGCCGCCGGTATTATGGCTACACCTTC

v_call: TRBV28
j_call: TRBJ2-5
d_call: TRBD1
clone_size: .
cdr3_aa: CASSSISGTVNGQETQYF
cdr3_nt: TGTGCCAGCAGTTCCATTTCAGGGACAGTCAACGGGCAAGAGACCCAGTACTTC

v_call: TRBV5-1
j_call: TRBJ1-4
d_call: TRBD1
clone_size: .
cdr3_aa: CASSWGTGEGIGKLFF
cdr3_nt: TGCGCCAGCAGCTGGGGGACAGGCGAAGGTATTGGGAAACTGTTTTTT

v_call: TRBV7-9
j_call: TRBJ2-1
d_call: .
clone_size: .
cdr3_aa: CASSPDRFYNEQFF
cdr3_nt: TGTGCCAGCAGCCCCGACAGGTTCTACAATGAGCAGTTCTTC

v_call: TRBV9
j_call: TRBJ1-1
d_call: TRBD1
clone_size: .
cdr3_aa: CASSVAAGGSSMNTEAFF
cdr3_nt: TGTGCCAGCAGCGTAGCTGCAGGGGGTTCTTCAATGAACACTGAAGCTTTCTTT

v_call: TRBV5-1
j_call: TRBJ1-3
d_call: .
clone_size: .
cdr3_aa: CASSFTNSGNTIYF
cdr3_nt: TGCGCCAGCAGCTTTACCAACTCTGGAAACACCATATATTTT

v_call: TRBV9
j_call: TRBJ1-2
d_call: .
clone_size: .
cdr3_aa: CASPPAGVGYGYTF
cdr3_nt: TGTGCCAGCCCCCCGGCAGGGGTGGGCTATGGCTACACCTTC

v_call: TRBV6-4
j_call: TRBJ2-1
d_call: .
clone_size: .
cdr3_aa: CASRNGGSSYNEQFF
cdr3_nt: TGTGCCAGCAGAAACGGAGGGAGCTCCTACAATGAGCAGTTCTTC

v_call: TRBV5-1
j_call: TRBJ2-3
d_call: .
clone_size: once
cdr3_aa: CASSLAQEDTQYF
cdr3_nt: TGCGCCAGCAGCTTGGCCCAAGAGGATACGCAGTATTTT

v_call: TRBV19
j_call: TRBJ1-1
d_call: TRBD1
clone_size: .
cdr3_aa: CASSISGQGATEAFF
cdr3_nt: TGTGCCAGTAGTATATCCGGACAGGGCGCCACTGAAGCTTTCTTT

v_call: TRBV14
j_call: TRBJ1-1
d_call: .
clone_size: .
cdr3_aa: CASSQGAYMNTEAFF
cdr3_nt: TGTGCCAGCAGCCAAGGGGCCTACATGAACACTGAAGCTTTCTTT

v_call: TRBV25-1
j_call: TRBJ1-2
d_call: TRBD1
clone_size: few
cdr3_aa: CASRRTGFNYGYTF
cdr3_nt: TGTGCCAGCAGGAGGACAGGGTTCAACTATGGCTACACCTTC

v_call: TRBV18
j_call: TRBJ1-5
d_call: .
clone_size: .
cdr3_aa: CASSPTADQPQHF
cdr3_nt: TGTGCCAGCTCACCTACAGCGGATCAGCCCCAGCATTTT

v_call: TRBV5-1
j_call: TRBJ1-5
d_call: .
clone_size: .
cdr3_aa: CASSLGSGESQPQHF
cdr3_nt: TGCGCCAGCAGCTTGGGTTCAGGGGAAAGCCAGCCCCAGCATTTT